The rows below give T cell receptor beta chains drawn from one sample of a study of siplizumab effects on memory and regulatory T cells. Repertoires were generated with immunoSEQ multiplex PCR, while TCRdb's copy carries only in-frame clones and drops some. The sample gives some 96,000 clones, less than 95% of which show up once; approximately 1.3% is in the top ten. The sample consisted of non-Treg CD4+ T cells sorted from blood. Every receptor here comes from a human donor in good health. The CDR3 runs from the conserved cysteine through the conserved F or W. Fields, in order: D gene, clone size, J gene, V gene, CDR3 DNA, CDR3 protein. D genes are given only for firm matches. Not every row has a clone size; where given, it reads once, few, many or a size class.

D: -; size: -; J: TRBJ1-5; V: TRBV18; DNA: TGTGCCAGCTCACCAGAAAGCGTCTTATATAGCAATCAGCCCCAGCATTTT; CDR3: CASSPESVLYSNQPQHF
D: -; size: -; J: TRBJ2-3; V: TRBV7-3; DNA: TGTGCCAGCAGCGCCAAAGGGGGGACTAGCACAGATACGCAGTATTTT; CDR3: CASSAKGGTSTDTQYF
D: -; size: -; J: TRBJ2-2; V: TRBV6-4; DNA: TGTGCCAGCAGTGACTTGTTTGGACTGAACACCGGGGAGCTGTTTTTT; CDR3: CASSDLFGLNTGELFF
D: TRBD1; size: -; J: TRBJ1-4; V: TRBV2; DNA: TGTGCCAGCAGTGCCTCAGGGGGCGGCCAAGGGAAACTGTTTTTT; CDR3: CASSASGGGQGKLFF
D: -; size: -; J: TRBJ1-3; V: TRBV10-3; DNA: TGTGCCATCAGGGGAACATTACGCTCTGGAAACACCATATATTTT; CDR3: CAIRGTLRSGNTIYF
D: -; size: -; J: TRBJ1-4; V: TRBV18; DNA: TGTGCCAGCTCACCATATGGGGGTGCAACTAATGAAAAACTGTTTTTT; CDR3: CASSPYGGATNEKLFF
D: TRBD2; size: -; J: TRBJ2-1; V: TRBV7-6; DNA: TGTGCCAGCAGACCACTAGCGGTTTCCTACAATGAGCAGTTCTTC; CDR3: CASRPLAVSYNEQFF
D: TRBD2; size: -; J: TRBJ2-1; V: TRBV7-3; DNA: TGTGCCAGCAGGCGGACTAGCGGGGACTACAATGAGCAGTTCTTC; CDR3: CASRRTSGDYNEQFF
D: TRBD2; size: -; J: TRBJ2-5; V: TRBV6-6; DNA: TGTGCCAGCTCCCGCGCGGGAGGGCCCCAGACCCAGTACTTC; CDR3: CASSRAGGPQTQYF
D: -; size: -; J: TRBJ2-5; V: TRBV5-1; DNA: TGCGCCAGCAGCTTGGCCCCAGTAGAGACCCAGTACTTC; CDR3: CASSLAPVETQYF
D: -; size: -; J: TRBJ1-4; V: TRBV5-1; DNA: TGCGCCAGCAAACCGGGTCAGAATGAAAAACTGTTTTTT; CDR3: CASKPGQNEKLFF
D: -; size: -; J: TRBJ1-1; V: TRBV7-9; DNA: TGTGCCAGCAGCTCGGGACGCCAGAACACTGAAGCTTTCTTT; CDR3: CASSSGRQNTEAFF
D: TRBD2; size: -; J: TRBJ2-3; V: TRBV6-6; DNA: TGTGCCAGCAGTTATGGAGGGACTAGAACAGATACGCAGTATTTT; CDR3: CASSYGGTRTDTQYF
D: -; size: -; J: TRBJ2-1; V: TRBV5-1; DNA: TGCGCCAGCAGCTTGTACAATGAGCAGTTCTTC; CDR3: CASSLYNEQFF
D: TRBD2; size: -; J: TRBJ2-3; V: TRBV19; DNA: TGTGCCAGTGGGAGGGGGACTAGCGGGAGTGGTACGCAGTATTTT; CDR3: CASGRGTSGSGTQYF
D: -; size: -; J: TRBJ1-2; V: TRBV27; DNA: TGTGCCAGCAGTTTAATGGGGGGCAGTGGCTACACCTTC; CDR3: CASSLMGGSGYTF
D: TRBD1; size: -; J: TRBJ2-5; V: TRBV18; DNA: TGTGCCAGCTCACCGGACAGGGAAGAGACCCAGTACTTC; CDR3: CASSPDREETQYF
D: -; size: -; J: TRBJ1-3; V: TRBV6-5; DNA: TGTGCCAGCAGTTACAGGGCAAACTCTGGAAACACCATATATTTT; CDR3: CASSYRANSGNTIYF
D: TRBD1; size: -; J: TRBJ1-4; V: TRBV19; DNA: TGTGCCAGTAGGGGCAGGGGGGAAAAACTGTTTTTT; CDR3: CASRGRGEKLFF
D: -; size: -; J: TRBJ1-4; V: TRBV11-1; DNA: TGTGCCAGCAGTTTCGCAGGGAACGAAAAACTGTTTTTT; CDR3: CASSFAGNEKLFF
D: TRBD1; size: -; J: TRBJ2-2; V: TRBV5-1; DNA: TGCGCCAGCGGTCCCACTACAGGGGGCCCCGGGGAGCTGTTTTTT; CDR3: CASGPTTGGPGELFF
D: TRBD2; size: -; J: TRBJ2-3; V: TRBV5-1; DNA: TGCGCCAGCCGTACGGGACTAGCGGGAGGGTCGGCAGATACGCAGTATTTT; CDR3: CASRTGLAGGSADTQYF
D: -; size: -; J: TRBJ2-7; V: TRBV7-2; DNA: TGTGCCAGCAGCTTAAAGTCTGGCTCTAACTACGAGCAGTACTTC; CDR3: CASSLKSGSNYEQYF
D: -; size: -; J: TRBJ2-3; V: TRBV6-6; DNA: TGTGCCAGCAGTTACGTATCAGATACGCAGTATTTT; CDR3: CASSYVSDTQYF
D: -; size: -; J: TRBJ2-3; V: TRBV9; DNA: TGTGCCAGCAGCGTAGCTTCAAACGGTCCAGATACGCAGTATTTT; CDR3: CASSVASNGPDTQYF
D: -; size: -; J: TRBJ2-5; V: TRBV7-9; DNA: TGTGCCAGCAGCTCCGGGGGAGAGACCCAGTACTTC; CDR3: CASSSGGETQYF
D: -; size: -; J: TRBJ2-7; V: TRBV6-5; DNA: TGTGCCAGCAGTCGTCAGCCCCGGGGGTACGAGCAGTACTTC; CDR3: CASSRQPRGYEQYF
D: -; size: -; J: TRBJ2-5; V: TRBV2; DNA: TGTGCCAGCAGCGCAGCGAATTGGGAGACCCAGTACTTC; CDR3: CASSAANWETQYF
D: -; size: -; J: TRBJ2-7; V: TRBV11-1; DNA: TGTGCCAGCAGCTTGTGGTCCAACCCGACCTACGAGCAGTACTTC; CDR3: CASSLWSNPTYEQYF
D: TRBD2; size: -; J: TRBJ2-7; V: TRBV5-1; DNA: TGCGCCAGCAGCTTCCTAGCGGGAGGGGCGCGCGAGCAGTACTTC; CDR3: CASSFLAGGAREQYF
D: -; size: -; J: TRBJ1-1; V: TRBV5-1; DNA: TGCGCCAGCACCCGAGGGGGAGAGCCTGAAGCTTTCTTT; CDR3: CASTRGGEPEAFF
D: -; size: -; J: TRBJ2-7; V: TRBV5-4; DNA: TGTGCCAGCAGCTTGGTGGCAGGGGGGTACGAGCAGTACTTC; CDR3: CASSLVAGGYEQYF
D: -; size: -; J: TRBJ2-5; V: TRBV4-1; DNA: TGCGCCAGCAGCCAAGGCATCGTAGAGACCCAGTACTTC; CDR3: CASSQGIVETQYF
D: TRBD1; size: -; J: TRBJ2-7; V: TRBV18; DNA: TGTGCCAGCTCACGCCCGGGACAGGGGACCTACGAGCAGTACTTC; CDR3: CASSRPGQGTYEQYF
D: -; size: -; J: TRBJ2-5; V: TRBV9; DNA: TGTGCCAGCAGCGGTGGACGGCAAGAGACCCAGTACTTC; CDR3: CASSGGRQETQYF
D: TRBD1; size: -; J: TRBJ2-7; V: TRBV6-6; DNA: TGTGCCAGCAGTTACCGGGACAGGGAAAACGAGCAGTACTTC; CDR3: CASSYRDRENEQYF
D: TRBD2; size: -; J: TRBJ2-3; V: TRBV19; DNA: TGTGCCAGTAGCGGGGGGACTGGCATTGGGAGGCAGTATTTT; CDR3: CASSGGTGIGRQYF
D: TRBD1; size: -; J: TRBJ1-1; V: TRBV18; DNA: TGTGCCAGCTCTCGACAGGGGAACACTGAAGCTTTCTTT; CDR3: CASSRQGNTEAFF
D: -; size: -; J: TRBJ1-2; V: TRBV6-1; DNA: TGTGCCAGCAGGAGGGAGGCAGGTGGTGGGGGCTACACCTTC; CDR3: CASRREAGGGGYTF
D: TRBD2; size: -; J: TRBJ2-5; V: TRBV4-1; DNA: TGCGCCAGCAGCCTAGGGGCGGCTAGCGGGAGTGAAGAGACCCAGTACTTC; CDR3: CASSLGAASGSEETQYF
D: TRBD1; size: -; J: TRBJ2-4; V: TRBV2; DNA: TGTGCCAGCAGTGTTACAGGACAGGGGAACATTCAGTACTTC; CDR3: CASSVTGQGNIQYF
D: -; size: -; J: TRBJ2-5; V: TRBV5-1; DNA: TGCGCCAGCAGCTTGGAGCCCCAAGAGACCCAGTACTTC; CDR3: CASSLEPQETQYF
D: -; size: -; J: TRBJ1-5; V: TRBV28; DNA: TGTGCCAGCAGTTTATTGGGCAGTTCAGTAACCCAGCATTTT; CDR3: CASSLLGSSVTQHF
D: -; size: -; J: TRBJ1-5; V: TRBV18; DNA: TGTGCCAGCTCACCATTTGCGGGGGCTAGCAATCAGCCCCAGCATTTT; CDR3: CASSPFAGASNQPQHF
D: -; size: -; J: TRBJ1-2; V: TRBV6-5; DNA: TGTGCCAGCAGTTACCTCAGGGACCGCGGCTACACCTTC; CDR3: CASSYLRDRGYTF
D: TRBD1; size: -; J: TRBJ2-7; V: TRBV9; DNA: TGTGCCAGCAGCGATGGACAGGGGTTATCCTACGAGCAGTACTTC; CDR3: CASSDGQGLSYEQYF
D: -; size: -; J: TRBJ2-1; V: TRBV10-1; DNA: TGCGCCAGCAGTTTAAGCGGCTACAATGAGCAGTTCTTC; CDR3: CASSLSGYNEQFF
D: -; size: -; J: TRBJ2-3; V: TRBV7-2; DNA: TGTGCCAGCAGCTTAGATCAGGGGACGACAGATACGCAGTATTTT; CDR3: CASSLDQGTTDTQYF
D: -; size: -; J: TRBJ1-2; V: TRBV7-9; DNA: TGTGCCAGCAGCTTCCAGGAGATAGACTATGGCTACACCTTC; CDR3: CASSFQEIDYGYTF
D: TRBD2; size: -; J: TRBJ2-7; V: TRBV5-1; DNA: TGCGCCAGCAGCCCGGGGGGACTAGGTACCTACGAGCAGTACTTC; CDR3: CASSPGGLGTYEQYF
D: TRBD1; size: -; J: TRBJ1-5; V: TRBV28; DNA: TGTGCCAGCAGGTGGGGGACAGGCTCCAATCAGCCCCAGCATTTT; CDR3: CASRWGTGSNQPQHF
D: TRBD2; size: few; J: TRBJ2-1; V: TRBV5-1; DNA: TGCGCCAGCAGCTTGGATCTAGCGGGAGAAGATGAGCAGTTCTTC; CDR3: CASSLDLAGEDEQFF
D: TRBD2; size: -; J: TRBJ2-3; V: TRBV12-5; DNA: TGTGCTAGTGGCGTTAGCGGGAGGAGGGCAGATACGCAGTATTTT; CDR3: CASGVSGRRADTQYF